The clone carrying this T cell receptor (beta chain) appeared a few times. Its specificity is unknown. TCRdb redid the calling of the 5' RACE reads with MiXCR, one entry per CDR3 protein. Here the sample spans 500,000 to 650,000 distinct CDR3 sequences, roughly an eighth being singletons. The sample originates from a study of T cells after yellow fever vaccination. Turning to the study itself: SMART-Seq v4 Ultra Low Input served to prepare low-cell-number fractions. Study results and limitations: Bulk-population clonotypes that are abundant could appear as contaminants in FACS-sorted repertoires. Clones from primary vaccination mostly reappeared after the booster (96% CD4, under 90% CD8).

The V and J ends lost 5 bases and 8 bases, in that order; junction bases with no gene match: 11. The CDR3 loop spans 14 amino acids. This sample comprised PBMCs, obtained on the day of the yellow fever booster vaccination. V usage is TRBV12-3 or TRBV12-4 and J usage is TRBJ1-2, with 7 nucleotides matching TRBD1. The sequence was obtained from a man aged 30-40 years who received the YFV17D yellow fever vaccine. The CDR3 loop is CASSEQGSSWGYTF. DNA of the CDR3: TGTGCCAGCAGTGAACAGGGGAGTAGTTGGGGCTACACCTTC.